Described below is a single TCR beta chain sequence and its context. Germline V CDR1 and CDR2: SGHRS, YFSETQ. The V end was cut by 0 bases, the J end by 7 bases, with 10 bases between. This CDR3 spans 13 amino acids. This sample is drawn from a study of blood T cell repertoires in COVID-19. Study in general: Acute-phase and convalescent COVID-19 samples originated in the United States, Italy and Spain. The analysed material was cDNA or gDNA that came from T cells, B-cell-depleted T cells, or PBMCs.

Original methodology: Reference gene primer amplification gave estimated nucleated cell counts. Sequencing was performed with immunoSEQ multiplex PCR; in TCRdb, only in-frame clones are kept and a portion is missing. V, J and clone size are those of that table, while D and trimming were read from the DNA. The sample contains 50,000 to 60,000 clones, 70% to 90% of which appear only once. This sequence joins TRBV5-1 and TRBJ1-1; D not certain. The sequence derives from a human donor in a cohort sampled during active COVID-19. The specimen was peripheral blood. The CDR3 DNA reads TGCGCCAGCAGCTTGGGGACTGATATTGAAGCTTTCTTT. Its translation: CASSLGTDIEAFF.